The present T cell receptor beta chain was sequenced within a study of T cell changes during pregnancy in multiple sclerosis. Measured with immunoSEQ multiplex PCR; TCRdb has only the in-frame clones, and not every one. The sample gives approximately 120,000 clones, about 95% of which show up once; around 0.4% is in the top ten. The CDR3 totals 16 residues. Germline-derived CDR1 and CDR2 are MNHNY and SVGAGI (reference sequence). The J segment lost 3 bases and the V segment lost 2 bases, leaving 5 bases of the junction unmatched. The source material was peripheral blood, sampled after pregnancy. The receptor's source is a female donor with multiple sclerosis, enrolled in a pregnancy study. The J gene is TRBJ2-7, the V gene TRBV6-6; TRBD1 agrees at 12 bases. The CDR3 here is CASSYSRDRGHYEQYF. As DNA, the CDR3 is TGTGCCAGCAGTTACAGCCGGGACAGGGGGCACTACGAGCAGTACTTC.